This TCR beta chain was documented in a study of OX40 agonist ivuxolimab in advanced cancers. Clones were read by immunoSEQ multiplex PCR, and TCRdb kept only the in-frame ones, dropping some. The sample lists 55,000 to 85,000 clones, approximately 87% occurring once. The sequencing here drew on CD4+ or CD8+ T cells sorted from blood, taken in a trial of the OX40 agonist ivuxolimab. The receptor comes from an adult with an advanced solid tumor such as melanoma, head and neck, liver or kidney cancer.

In DNA, the CDR3 is TGTGCCAGCAGTTACACGACAGGGGGCACTGAAGCTTTCTTT. Its protein product is CASSYTTGGTEAFF. This chain uses TRBV6-5 with TRBJ1-1, with 9 bases fitting TRBD1. The germline V gene encodes CDR1 MNHEY and CDR2 SVGAGI. The V and J ends lost 2 bases and 4 bases, in that order; junction bases with no gene match: 2. There are 14 residues in the CDR3.